The rows below give T cell receptor beta chains drawn from one sample of a study of cytomegalovirus exposure and HLA in healthy donors. The data were produced by immunoSEQ multiplex PCR, yet TCRdb's version contains in-frame clones alone and is incomplete. The sample lists about 130,000 clones; 75% to 90% were seen once. Sequencing was done on a sample of PBMCs. These receptors were obtained from a young man in good health and CMV-seropositive. Both conserved end residues are part of each CDR3. D genes are given only for firm matches. Clone size, where shown, is once, few, many, or a class for clones that have expanded.

v_call: TRBV21-1
d_call: -
clone_size: once
j_call: TRBJ2-7
cdr3_aa: CAGTRDRESYEQYF
cdr3_nt: TGTGCCGGCACCCGAGACAGGGAAAGCTACGAGCAGTACTTC

v_call: TRBV5-4
d_call: -
clone_size: -
j_call: TRBJ1-1
cdr3_aa: CASSLEAGSWGTEAFF
cdr3_nt: TGTGCCAGCAGCTTGGAAGCGGGTAGCTGGGGCACTGAAGCTTTCTTT

v_call: TRBV7-3
d_call: TRBD2
clone_size: -
j_call: TRBJ2-3
cdr3_aa: CASSSSGGVTDTQYF
cdr3_nt: TGTGCCAGCAGCTCTAGCGGGGGGGTCACAGATACGCAGTATTTT

v_call: TRBV18
d_call: TRBD1
clone_size: once
j_call: TRBJ1-2
cdr3_aa: CASSQSTGDGYTF
cdr3_nt: TGTGCCAGCTCACAAAGTACAGGGGACGGCTACACCTTC

v_call: TRBV10-2
d_call: TRBD2
clone_size: -
j_call: TRBJ2-1
cdr3_aa: CASSFGTNHNEQFF
cdr3_nt: TGCGCCAGCAGTTTCGGGACTAACCACAATGAGCAGTTCTTC

v_call: TRBV6-6
d_call: -
clone_size: -
j_call: TRBJ1-1
cdr3_aa: CATTLRRAFF
cdr3_nt: TGTGCCACCACACTACGTAGAGCTTTCTTT

v_call: TRBV9
d_call: -
clone_size: few
j_call: TRBJ1-5
cdr3_aa: CASSISGRNQPQHF
cdr3_nt: TGTGCCAGCAGCATCAGCGGGAGGAATCAGCCCCAGCATTTT

v_call: TRBV18
d_call: -
clone_size: -
j_call: TRBJ2-7
cdr3_aa: CASSLTLESSYEQYF
cdr3_nt: TGTGCCAGCTCACTTACCTTGGAGAGCTCCTACGAGCAGTACTTC

v_call: TRBV21-1
d_call: -
clone_size: -
j_call: TRBJ2-3
cdr3_aa: CASSKRGTGWRTDTQYF
cdr3_nt: TGTGCCAGCAGCAAAAGGGGGACCGGTTGGCGCACAGATACGCAGTATTTT

v_call: TRBV18
d_call: -
clone_size: -
j_call: TRBJ1-4
cdr3_aa: CASSPSAGDGDEKLFF
cdr3_nt: TGTGCCAGCTCACCTTCTGCGGGCGACGGCGATGAAAAACTGTTTTTT

v_call: TRBV11-2
d_call: -
clone_size: once
j_call: TRBJ2-7
cdr3_aa: CASSLDRAEPYEQYF
cdr3_nt: TGTGCCAGCAGCTTAGACAGGGCCGAACCCTACGAGCAGTACTTC

v_call: TRBV11-2
d_call: TRBD1
clone_size: -
j_call: TRBJ2-1
cdr3_aa: CASSLGQGSSYNEQFF
cdr3_nt: TGTGCCAGCAGCTTAGGACAGGGGAGTTCCTACAATGAGCAGTTCTTC

v_call: TRBV6-1
d_call: -
clone_size: once
j_call: TRBJ2-7
cdr3_aa: CASRNRETYEQYF
cdr3_nt: TGTGCCAGCAGAAACAGGGAAACCTACGAGCAGTACTTC

v_call: TRBV7-2
d_call: TRBD2
clone_size: -
j_call: TRBJ2-1
cdr3_aa: CASSSGLAGANEQFF
cdr3_nt: TGTGCCAGCAGCTCCGGACTAGCGGGGGCCAATGAGCAGTTCTTC

v_call: TRBV5-1
d_call: TRBD2
clone_size: -
j_call: TRBJ2-2
cdr3_aa: CASSPQAGGTGELFF
cdr3_nt: TGCGCCAGCAGCCCCCAGGCGGGGGGGACCGGGGAGCTGTTTTTT

v_call: TRBV7-2
d_call: -
clone_size: once
j_call: TRBJ2-5
cdr3_aa: CASSLGAGGVRETQYF
cdr3_nt: TGTGCCAGCAGCTTAGGCGCCGGCGGGGTGAGGGAGACCCAGTACTTC

v_call: TRBV28
d_call: -
clone_size: -
j_call: TRBJ1-3
cdr3_aa: CASSNPPGGENTIYF
cdr3_nt: TGTGCCAGCAGTAACCCCCCAGGCGGGGAAAACACCATATATTTT

v_call: TRBV20-1
d_call: -
clone_size: once
j_call: TRBJ2-3
cdr3_aa: CSAIQDTQYF
cdr3_nt: TGCAGTGCAATCCAAGATACGCAGTATTTT

v_call: TRBV9
d_call: -
clone_size: -
j_call: TRBJ2-3
cdr3_aa: CASTDRTTDTQYF
cdr3_nt: TGTGCCAGCACCGACAGAACGACAGATACGCAGTATTTT

v_call: TRBV5-5
d_call: -
clone_size: few
j_call: TRBJ1-1
cdr3_aa: CASSFHRATEAFF
cdr3_nt: TGTGCCAGCAGCTTTCACAGGGCCACTGAAGCTTTCTTT

v_call: TRBV4-1
d_call: -
clone_size: -
j_call: TRBJ1-1
cdr3_aa: CASSQDSSNTEAFF
cdr3_nt: TGCGCCAGCAGCCAAGACAGTTCGAACACTGAAGCTTTCTTT

v_call: TRBV27
d_call: TRBD1
clone_size: -
j_call: TRBJ1-2
cdr3_aa: CASSYQGQGGFYGYTF
cdr3_nt: TGTGCCAGCAGTTACCAAGGACAGGGCGGTTTCTATGGCTACACCTTC

v_call: TRBV28
d_call: -
clone_size: -
j_call: TRBJ2-6
cdr3_aa: CASSPGHLSGANVLTF
cdr3_nt: TGTGCCAGCAGCCCGGGACACCTCTCTGGGGCCAACGTCCTGACTTTC

v_call: TRBV18
d_call: TRBD1
clone_size: -
j_call: TRBJ1-4
cdr3_aa: CASSRGQAKGEKLFF
cdr3_nt: TGTGCCAGCTCACGAGGACAGGCCAAGGGGGAAAAGCTGTTTTTT

v_call: TRBV5-6
d_call: -
clone_size: few
j_call: TRBJ2-7
cdr3_aa: CASSLVNSQYEQYF
cdr3_nt: TGTGCCAGCAGCTTGGTAAACAGCCAGTACGAGCAGTACTTC

v_call: TRBV15
d_call: TRBD1
clone_size: few
j_call: TRBJ1-6
cdr3_aa: CATSSNPGQGALSGNSPLHF
cdr3_nt: TGTGCCACCAGCAGTAATCCGGGACAGGGGGCTTTGTCTGGTAATTCACCCCTCCACTTT

v_call: TRBV9
d_call: -
clone_size: -
j_call: TRBJ2-5
cdr3_aa: CASSSDRTQYF
cdr3_nt: TGTGCCAGCAGTAGCGATCGGACCCAGTACTTC

v_call: TRBV5-1
d_call: TRBD1
clone_size: -
j_call: TRBJ2-2
cdr3_aa: CASSLGTGGPGELFF
cdr3_nt: TGCGCCAGCAGCTTGGGGACAGGGGGCCCCGGGGAGCTGTTTTTT

v_call: TRBV11-3
d_call: TRBD1
clone_size: -
j_call: TRBJ2-7
cdr3_aa: CASSFRGTGNYEQYF
cdr3_nt: TGTGCCAGCAGCTTCCGCGGGACAGGGAATTACGAGCAGTACTTC

v_call: TRBV5-1
d_call: -
clone_size: -
j_call: TRBJ2-7
cdr3_aa: CASSGAGGGLLSYEQYF
cdr3_nt: TGCGCCAGCAGCGGTGCGGGCGGGGGCCTTCTCTCCTACGAGCAGTACTTC

v_call: TRBV30
d_call: -
clone_size: -
j_call: TRBJ2-1
cdr3_aa: CAWSSLGADEQFF
cdr3_nt: TGTGCCTGGAGTTCTTTGGGGGCGGATGAGCAGTTCTTC

v_call: TRBV5-6
d_call: -
clone_size: -
j_call: TRBJ2-3
cdr3_aa: CASSFTTDGTDTQYF
cdr3_nt: TGTGCCAGCAGCTTTACAACAGATGGCACAGATACGCAGTATTTT

v_call: TRBV30
d_call: -
clone_size: -
j_call: TRBJ1-1
cdr3_aa: CAWSPGNVNTEAFF
cdr3_nt: TGTGCCTGGAGTCCGGGGAACGTGAACACTGAAGCTTTCTTT

v_call: TRBV19
d_call: TRBD1
clone_size: -
j_call: TRBJ1-2
cdr3_aa: CASRDRDYGYTF
cdr3_nt: TGTGCCAGCCGGGACAGGGACTATGGCTACACCTTC

v_call: TRBV5-4
d_call: TRBD2
clone_size: -
j_call: TRBJ2-1
cdr3_aa: CASSSTSGSYNEQFF
cdr3_nt: TGTGCCAGCAGCTCCACTAGCGGGTCTTACAATGAGCAGTTCTTC

v_call: TRBV4-2
d_call: -
clone_size: -
j_call: TRBJ1-4
cdr3_aa: CASSQGETGANEKLFF
cdr3_nt: TGTGCCAGCAGCCAAGGTGAGACAGGTGCGAATGAAAAACTGTTTTTT

v_call: TRBV10-3
d_call: -
clone_size: -
j_call: TRBJ2-7
cdr3_aa: CAISESGLTYEQYF
cdr3_nt: TGTGCCATCAGTGAGTCGGGACTTACCTACGAGCAGTACTTC

v_call: TRBV4-1
d_call: -
clone_size: -
j_call: TRBJ2-6
cdr3_aa: CASSLDIIIGMGNVLTF
cdr3_nt: TGCGCCAGCAGCCTGGACATCATCATCGGTATGGGCAACGTCCTGACTTTC

v_call: TRBV7-6
d_call: -
clone_size: -
j_call: TRBJ2-5
cdr3_aa: CASSFQQETQYF
cdr3_nt: TGTGCCAGCAGCTTTCAGCAAGAGACCCAGTACTTC

v_call: TRBV6-6
d_call: TRBD1
clone_size: -
j_call: TRBJ2-7
cdr3_aa: CASSSAGTGAYEQYF
cdr3_nt: TGTGCCAGCAGTTCGGCCGGGACAGGGGCCTACGAGCAGTACTTC

v_call: TRBV5-1
d_call: -
clone_size: -
j_call: TRBJ2-1
cdr3_aa: CASSLEPSHEQFF
cdr3_nt: TGCGCCAGCAGCTTGGAACCTAGCCATGAGCAGTTCTTC

v_call: TRBV19
d_call: -
clone_size: few
j_call: TRBJ2-1
cdr3_aa: CASSSRQFSYNEQFF
cdr3_nt: TGTGCCAGTAGTTCAAGACAGTTCTCCTACAATGAGCAGTTCTTC

v_call: TRBV28
d_call: TRBD1
clone_size: once
j_call: TRBJ1-2
cdr3_aa: CASRNPGTGSYGYTF
cdr3_nt: TGTGCCAGCAGGAACCCGGGGACAGGGAGCTATGGCTACACCTTC

v_call: TRBV7-9
d_call: -
clone_size: -
j_call: TRBJ2-1
cdr3_aa: CASNLGGLSSNEQFF
cdr3_nt: TGTGCCAGCAACCTGGGCGGACTTTCCAGTAATGAGCAGTTCTTC

v_call: TRBV2
d_call: -
clone_size: -
j_call: TRBJ1-1
cdr3_aa: CASVRDLNTEAFF
cdr3_nt: TGTGCCAGCGTCCGGGATCTGAACACTGAAGCTTTCTTT

v_call: TRBV13
d_call: -
clone_size: -
j_call: TRBJ1-1
cdr3_aa: CASSLLQSNTEAFF
cdr3_nt: TGTGCCAGCAGCTTACTCCAGTCTAACACTGAAGCTTTCTTT

v_call: TRBV5-1
d_call: TRBD2
clone_size: once
j_call: TRBJ2-3
cdr3_aa: CASSRSLAGEMGDTQYF
cdr3_nt: TGCGCCAGCAGCCGAAGCCTAGCGGGGGAAATGGGAGATACGCAGTATTTT

v_call: TRBV5-6
d_call: TRBD2
clone_size: -
j_call: TRBJ2-3
cdr3_aa: CASNSGGTDTQYF
cdr3_nt: TGTGCCAGCAATTCGGGGGGAACAGATACGCAGTATTTT